What follows is one T cell receptor beta chain and its context. Its antigen has not been determined. The sample holds no much larger clone one base away, and base qualities are not on file. The sample is drawn from a study of T cells in localized non-small cell lung cancer (dated by TCRdb to the early 2020s). Regarding the complete study: The study analyzed T cell repertoires of 236 early-stage NSCLC patients, comparing tumors and uninvolved tumor-adjacent lungs. All 240 or so NSCLC patients in the cohort were treatment-naive and had localized lung tumors that were resected. The mean age of the NSCLC patients was about 67 years, with 130 or so men and around 110 women.

The CDR3 spans 16 residues, from the cysteine through the phenylalanine. Only CDR3 DNA remains: 48 bases, in frame from the first base. CDR1 and CDR2 are drawn from the germline V gene: KGHSH, LQKENI. At diagnosis, tumor, uninvolved tumor-adjacent lung and peripheral blood were collected and then preserved as a mix of FFPE and fresh-frozen material. For TCR repertoire profiling, the blood samples were analyzed as peripheral blood mononuclear cells. TCR beta CDR3 regions were sequenced from DNA using the immunoSEQ Assay. The paper's processing steps were these. T cell density was computed as TCR beta template counts normalized to usable DNA estimated by amplifying housekeeping genes. Richness was estimated with the preseqR package, extrapolating to 400,000 templates for PBMC samples and 120,000 templates for tissue samples. Clonality was taken to be one minus Pielou's evenness. Tissue-enriched TCRs were identified by differential abundance testing using productive amino-acid clonotypes, minimum total count 5 and alpha 0.1. The Jaccard Index and the Morisita Overlap Index were used to measure how much the repertoires overlapped between compartments. GLIPH clustered TCR beta CDR3s with public tetramer-defined viral CDR3s; viral motifs required at least three viral sequences plus V-gene enrichment. TCRdb obtained this table from immuneACCESS and retained in-frame rearrangements with V and J assigned. These tables miss some clones; where compared with another copy, unresolved V genes account for less than half of the shortfall, and the remainder is unexplained. V, J and clone size derive from that table, while D and trimming were established from the DNA sequence. The sample table records 20,000 to 25,000 clones; approximately 84% of these occur just once. Around 5% of the sample lies in the top ten.

What the authors observed across the whole study: Higher T cell density in blood was associated with longer overall survival, whereas higher clonality in adjacent lung was associated with shorter survival. The highest T cell clonality was observed in uninvolved tumor-adjacent lung, where clonality exceeded that of tumor, suggesting that antigenic responses were more focused in uninvolved tumor-adjacent lung. Because multi-region tumor sequencing was not performed, intratumor heterogeneity could not be ruled out. Since the design was exploratory, TCR variables were selected using unadjusted p-values with no false-discovery rate correction. Of the top 100 tumor clones, a median of approximately 60 were detected in paired uninvolved adjacent lung; some 28 were also among that lung's top 100.

The sample here was PBMCs, taken before any cancer treatment. This TCR derives from a man between 40 and 70 years old with stage II lung adenocarcinoma. The chain is made from TRBV18 and TRBJ2-5; 10 nucleotides in the junction match TRBD1. The J call is in doubt because the DNA end fits TRBJ2-7 better. This receptor has the CDR3 CASSPTLGQGENEQYF. The nucleotide sequence is TGTGCCAGCTCACCGACTCTAGGACAGGGGGAGAACGAGCAGTACTTC.